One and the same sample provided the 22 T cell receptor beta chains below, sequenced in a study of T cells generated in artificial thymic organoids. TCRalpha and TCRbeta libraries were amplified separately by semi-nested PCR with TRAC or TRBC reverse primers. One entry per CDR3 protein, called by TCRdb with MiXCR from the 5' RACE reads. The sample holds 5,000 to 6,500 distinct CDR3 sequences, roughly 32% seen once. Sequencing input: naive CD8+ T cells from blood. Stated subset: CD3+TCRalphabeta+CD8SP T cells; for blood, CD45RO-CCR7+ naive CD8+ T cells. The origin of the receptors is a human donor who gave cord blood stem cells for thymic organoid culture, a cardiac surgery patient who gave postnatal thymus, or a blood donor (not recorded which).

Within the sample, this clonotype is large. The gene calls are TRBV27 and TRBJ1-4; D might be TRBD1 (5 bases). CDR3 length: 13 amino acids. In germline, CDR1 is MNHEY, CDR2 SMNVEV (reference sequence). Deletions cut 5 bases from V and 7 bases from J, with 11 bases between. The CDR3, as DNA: TGTGCCAGCAGTATGGCAGGGCCTGAAAAACTGTTTTTT. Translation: CASSMAGPEKLFF.

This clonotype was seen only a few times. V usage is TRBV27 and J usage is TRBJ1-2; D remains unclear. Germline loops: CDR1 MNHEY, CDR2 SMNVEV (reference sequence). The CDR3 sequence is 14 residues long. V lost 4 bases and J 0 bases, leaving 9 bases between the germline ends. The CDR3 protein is CASSSPLANYGYTF. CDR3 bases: TGTGCCAGCAGTTCTCCCTTAGCTAACTATGGCTACACCTTC.

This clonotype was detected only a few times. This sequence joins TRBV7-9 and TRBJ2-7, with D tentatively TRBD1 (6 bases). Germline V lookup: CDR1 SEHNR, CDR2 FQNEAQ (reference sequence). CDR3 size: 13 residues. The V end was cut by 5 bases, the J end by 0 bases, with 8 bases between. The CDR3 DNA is TGTGCCAGCAGCCGGACAGCCTCCTACGAGCAGTACTTC. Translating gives CASSRTASYEQYF. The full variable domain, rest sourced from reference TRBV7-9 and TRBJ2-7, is DTGVSQNPRHKITKRGQNVTFRCDPISEHNRLYWYRQTLGQGPEFLTYFQNEAQLEKSRLLSDRFSAERPKGSFSTLEIQRTEQGDSAMYLCASSRTASYEQYFGPGTRLTVT.

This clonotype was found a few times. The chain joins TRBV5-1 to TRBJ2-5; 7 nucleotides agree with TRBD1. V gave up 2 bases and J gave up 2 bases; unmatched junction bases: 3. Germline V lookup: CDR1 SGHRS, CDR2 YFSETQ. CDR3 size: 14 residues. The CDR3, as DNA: TGCGCCAGCAGCTTCTGGACAGGTCAAGAGACCCAGTACTTC. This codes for CASSFWTGQETQYF.

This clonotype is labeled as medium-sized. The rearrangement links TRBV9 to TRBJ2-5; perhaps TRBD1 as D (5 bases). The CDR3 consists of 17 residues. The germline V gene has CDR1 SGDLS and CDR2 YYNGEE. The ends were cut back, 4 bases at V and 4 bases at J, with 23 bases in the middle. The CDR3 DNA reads TGTGCCAGCAGCCCCCATCAGGGAATAGGGTCTCGAGAGACCCAGTACTTC. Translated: CASSPHQGIGSRETQYF.

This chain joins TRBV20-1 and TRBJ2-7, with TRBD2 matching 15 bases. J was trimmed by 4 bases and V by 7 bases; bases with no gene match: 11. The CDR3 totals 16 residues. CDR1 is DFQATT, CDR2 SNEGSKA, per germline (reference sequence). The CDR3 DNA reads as TGCAGTGTCACTCCGGGACTAGCGGGAGGCTCTTACGAGCAGTACTTC. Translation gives CSVTPGLAGGSYEQYF.

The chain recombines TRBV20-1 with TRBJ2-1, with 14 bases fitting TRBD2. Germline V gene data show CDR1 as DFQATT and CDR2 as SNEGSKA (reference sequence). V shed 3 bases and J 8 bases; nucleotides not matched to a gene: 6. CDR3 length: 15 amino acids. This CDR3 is CSASLGTSGSDEQFF. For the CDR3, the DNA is TGCAGTGCTAGTCTAGGGACTAGCGGGAGCGATGAGCAGTTCTTC.

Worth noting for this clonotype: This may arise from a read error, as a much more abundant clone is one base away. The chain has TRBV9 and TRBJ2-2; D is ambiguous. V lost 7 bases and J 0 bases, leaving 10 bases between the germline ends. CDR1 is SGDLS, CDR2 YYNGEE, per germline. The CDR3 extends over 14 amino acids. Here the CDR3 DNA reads TGTGCCAGCGGCACTGGCTCGAACACCGGGGAGCTGTTTTTT. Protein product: CASGTGSNTGELFF.

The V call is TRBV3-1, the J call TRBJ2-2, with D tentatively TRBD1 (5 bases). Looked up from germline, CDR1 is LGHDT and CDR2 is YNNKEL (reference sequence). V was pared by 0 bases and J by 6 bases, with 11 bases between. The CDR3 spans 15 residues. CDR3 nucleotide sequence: TGTGCCAGCAGCCAAGAGGAATGGGGCTCCGGGGAGCTGTTTTTT. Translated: CASSQEEWGSGELFF.

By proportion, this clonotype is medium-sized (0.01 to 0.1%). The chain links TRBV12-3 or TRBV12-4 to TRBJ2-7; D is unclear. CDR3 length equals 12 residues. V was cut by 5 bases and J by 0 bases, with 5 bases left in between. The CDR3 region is CASSRSSYEQYF. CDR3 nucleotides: TGTGCCAGCAGTCGGAGCTCCTACGAGCAGTACTTC.

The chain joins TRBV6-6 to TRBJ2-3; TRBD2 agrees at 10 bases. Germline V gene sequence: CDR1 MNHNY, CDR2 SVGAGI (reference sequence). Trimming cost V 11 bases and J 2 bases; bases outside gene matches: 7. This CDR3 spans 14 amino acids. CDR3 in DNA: TGTGCCGGCGAACTAGCGGGGTACACAGATACGCAGTATTTT. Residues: CAGELAGYTDTQYF.

CDR3 loop: CASGLQGVSYEQYF. The CDR3 DNA reads TGTGCCAGCGGCCTACAGGGTGTCTCCTACGAGCAGTACTTC. The chain is built from TRBV12-3 or TRBV12-4 and TRBJ2-7, with a tentative D call TRBD1 (6 bases). This CDR3 has 14 amino acids. Trimming stripped 8 bases from V and 0 bases from J, with 14 bases between.

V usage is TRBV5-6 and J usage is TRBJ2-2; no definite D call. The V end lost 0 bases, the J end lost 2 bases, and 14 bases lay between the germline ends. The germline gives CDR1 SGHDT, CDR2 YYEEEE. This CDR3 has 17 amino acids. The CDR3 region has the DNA TGTGCCAGCAGCTTGGTGCAGAACGAGATTAACACCGGGGAGCTGTTTTTT. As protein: CASSLVQNEINTGELFF.

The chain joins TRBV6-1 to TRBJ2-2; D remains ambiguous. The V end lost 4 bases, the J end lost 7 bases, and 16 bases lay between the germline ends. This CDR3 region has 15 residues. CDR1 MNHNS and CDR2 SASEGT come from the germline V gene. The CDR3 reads CASSASTYSIGELFF. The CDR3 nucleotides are TGTGCCAGCAGTGCCTCGACCTACAGTATCGGGGAGCTGTTTTTT.

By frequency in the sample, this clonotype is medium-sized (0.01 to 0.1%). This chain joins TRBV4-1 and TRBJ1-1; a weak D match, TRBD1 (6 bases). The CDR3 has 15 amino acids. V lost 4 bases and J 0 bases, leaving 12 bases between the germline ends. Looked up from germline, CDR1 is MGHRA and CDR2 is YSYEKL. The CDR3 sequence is CASSLRGQMNTEAFF. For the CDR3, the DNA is TGCGCCAGCAGCCTTCGCGGACAGATGAACACTGAAGCTTTCTTT.

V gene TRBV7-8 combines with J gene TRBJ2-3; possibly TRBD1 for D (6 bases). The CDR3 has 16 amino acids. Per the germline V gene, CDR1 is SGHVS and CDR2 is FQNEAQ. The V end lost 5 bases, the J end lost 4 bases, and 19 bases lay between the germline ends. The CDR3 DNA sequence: TGTGCCAGCAGCCTAGATGCCCTTGGGGGCGCAGATACGCAGTATTTT. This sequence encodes CASSLDALGGADTQYF. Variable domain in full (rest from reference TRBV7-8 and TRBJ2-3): GAGVSQSPRYKVAKRGQDVALRCDPISGHVSLFWYQQALGQGPEFLTYFQNEAQLDKSGLPSDRFFAERPEGSVSTLKIQRTQQEDSAVYLCASSLDALGGADTQYFGPGTRLTVL.

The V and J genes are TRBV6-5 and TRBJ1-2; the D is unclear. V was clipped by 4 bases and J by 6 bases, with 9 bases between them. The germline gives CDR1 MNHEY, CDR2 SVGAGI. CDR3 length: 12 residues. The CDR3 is CASSSGVNGYTF. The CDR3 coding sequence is TGTGCCAGCAGTTCCGGGGTTAATGGCTACACCTTC.

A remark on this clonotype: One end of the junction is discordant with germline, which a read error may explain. The CDR3 spells CASSQYLTSTDTRYF. The CDR3 region has the DNA TGCGCCAGCAGCCAATACCTGACCAGCACAGATACGCGGTATTTT. The chain links TRBV4-1 to TRBJ2-3; no definite D call. Germline assignment: CDR1 MGHRA and CDR2 YSYEKL. The CDR3 length is 15 residues.

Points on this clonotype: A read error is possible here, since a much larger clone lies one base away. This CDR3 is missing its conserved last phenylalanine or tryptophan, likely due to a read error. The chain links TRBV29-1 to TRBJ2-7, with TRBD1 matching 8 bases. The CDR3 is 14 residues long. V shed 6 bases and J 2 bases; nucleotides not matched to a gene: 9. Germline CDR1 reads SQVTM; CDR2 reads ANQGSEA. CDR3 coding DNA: TGCAGCGTCTACGGGACAGGAAAAACCTACGAGCAGTACCTC. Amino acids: CSVYGTGKTYEQYL.

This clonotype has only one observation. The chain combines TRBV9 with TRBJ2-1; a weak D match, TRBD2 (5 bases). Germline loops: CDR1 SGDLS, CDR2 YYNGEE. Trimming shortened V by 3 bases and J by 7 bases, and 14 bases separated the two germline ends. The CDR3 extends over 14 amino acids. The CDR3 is CASSESGLNNEQFF. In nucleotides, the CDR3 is TGTGCCAGCAGCGAAAGCGGACTCAATAATGAGCAGTTCTTC. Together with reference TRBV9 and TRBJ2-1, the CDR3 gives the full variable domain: DSGVTQTPKHLITATGQRVTLRCSPRSGDLSVYWYQQSLDQGLQFLIQYYNGEERAKGNILERFSAQQFPDLHSELNLSSLELGDSALYFCASSESGLNNEQFFGPGTRLTVL.

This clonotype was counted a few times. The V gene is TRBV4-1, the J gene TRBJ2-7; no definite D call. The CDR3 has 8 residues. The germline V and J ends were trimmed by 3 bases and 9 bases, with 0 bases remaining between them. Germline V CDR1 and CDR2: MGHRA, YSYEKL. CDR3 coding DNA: TGCGCCAGCAGCCAGCAGTACTTC. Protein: CASSQQYF.

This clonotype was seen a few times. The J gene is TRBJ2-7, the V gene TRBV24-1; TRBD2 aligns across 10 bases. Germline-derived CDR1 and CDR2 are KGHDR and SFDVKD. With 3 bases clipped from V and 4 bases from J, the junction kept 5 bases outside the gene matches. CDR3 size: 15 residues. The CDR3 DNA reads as TGTGCCACCAGTGATAGGACTAGCGGACTATACGAGCAGTACTTC. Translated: CATSDRTSGLYEQYF.